This is a list of T cell receptor beta chains from one sample in a study of shared clonotypes between healthy human individuals. TCRdb keeps only in-frame clones here, not all; method: immunoSEQ multiplex PCR. The data show 1,500,000 or so clones, around 98.5% seen once. Sequenced sample: naive CD4+ T cells sorted from blood. These receptors originate from a man aged 25-45 years in good health. The CDR3 runs from the conserved cysteine through the conserved F or W. The order of the fields is D gene, V gene, clone size, J gene, CDR3 protein, CDR3 DNA. D genes are given only for firm matches. Clone size is given for some rows only: seen once, a few or many times, or a class if the clone is expanded.

D: -
V: TRBV28
size: -
J: TRBJ1-5
CDR3: CASRVAGAQPQHF
DNA: TGTGCCAGCAGGGTGGCGGGGGCTCAGCCCCAGCATTTT

D: TRBD2
V: TRBV5-4
size: -
J: TRBJ2-1
CDR3: CASSRSQRLADEQFF
DNA: TGTGCCAGCAGCCGGAGTCAGAGACTAGCCGATGAGCAGTTCTTC

D: -
V: TRBV27
size: -
J: TRBJ2-1
CDR3: CASTRDPTYNEQFF
DNA: TGTGCCAGCACTCGGGACCCAACCTACAATGAGCAGTTCTTC

D: TRBD2
V: TRBV15
size: -
J: TRBJ2-7
CDR3: CATSRDLASGPYEQYF
DNA: TGTGCCACCAGCAGAGATTTGGCTAGCGGGCCATACGAGCAGTACTTC

D: -
V: TRBV29-1
size: -
J: TRBJ1-2
CDR3: CSVERGSGYTF
DNA: TGCAGCGTTGAAAGGGGAAGTGGCTACACCTTC

D: -
V: TRBV28
size: -
J: TRBJ2-7
CDR3: CASSLGRLGSYEQYF
DNA: TGTGCCAGCAGTTTAGGGCGGTTAGGCTCCTACGAGCAGTACTTC

D: -
V: TRBV28
size: -
J: TRBJ2-2
CDR3: CVAALNTGELFF
DNA: TGTGTCGCGGCTCTTAACACCGGGGAGCTGTTTTTT

D: -
V: TRBV27
size: -
J: TRBJ2-7
CDR3: CASSLLPTAYEQYF
DNA: TGTGCCAGCAGTTTACTCCCAACGGCCTACGAGCAGTACTTC

D: TRBD1
V: TRBV7-9
size: -
J: TRBJ2-7
CDR3: CASSYRGLEQYF
DNA: TGTGCCAGCAGCTACAGGGGGCTCGAGCAGTACTTC

D: -
V: TRBV19
size: -
J: TRBJ2-2
CDR3: CASSTGLTGELFF
DNA: TGTGCCAGTAGTACAGGGCTCACCGGGGAGCTGTTTTTT

D: -
V: TRBV14
size: -
J: TRBJ1-2
CDR3: CASSPTGYGYTF
DNA: TGTGCCAGCAGTCCTACAGGCTATGGCTACACCTTC

D: -
V: TRBV15
size: -
J: TRBJ1-2
CDR3: CATSRDGTYGDGYTF
DNA: TGTGCCACCAGCAGAGATGGAACCTACGGGGATGGCTACACCTTC

D: -
V: TRBV27
size: -
J: TRBJ2-5
CDR3: CASSFGGLGGLETQYF
DNA: TGTGCCAGCAGTTTCGGGGGGCTCGGGGGTTTGGAGACCCAGTACTTC

D: -
V: TRBV6-5
size: -
J: TRBJ1-2
CDR3: CASSSRGWNDGYTF
DNA: TGTGCCAGCAGTTCCCGAGGCTGGAACGATGGCTACACCTTC

D: -
V: TRBV6-4
size: -
J: TRBJ2-1
CDR3: CASSRFAGAGSYNEQFF
DNA: TGTGCCAGCAGTCGGTTCGCTGGGGCGGGGTCCTACAATGAGCAGTTCTTC

D: -
V: TRBV18
size: -
J: TRBJ2-7
CDR3: CASSPVTVYEQYF
DNA: TGTGCCAGCTCACCAGTGACAGTATACGAGCAGTACTTC

D: -
V: TRBV9
size: -
J: TRBJ2-2
CDR3: CASSVSPVGELFF
DNA: TGTGCCAGCAGCGTAAGTCCCGTTGGGGAGCTGTTTTTT

D: -
V: TRBV4-1
size: -
J: TRBJ2-7
CDR3: CASSQVQLVGVTYEQYF
DNA: TGCGCCAGCAGCCAAGTGCAACTGGTGGGAGTGACCTACGAGCAGTACTTC

D: -
V: TRBV27
size: -
J: TRBJ2-1
CDR3: CASSFRADSYNEQFF
DNA: TGTGCCAGCAGCTTCCGAGCGGACTCCTACAATGAGCAGTTCTTC

D: -
V: TRBV4-1
size: -
J: TRBJ2-7
CDR3: CASSQDPDNEQYF
DNA: TGCGCCAGCAGCCAAGACCCCGACAACGAGCAGTACTTC

D: TRBD1
V: TRBV2
size: -
J: TRBJ1-1
CDR3: CASSIQGAFGTFF
DNA: TGTGCCAGCTCTATTCAGGGGGCGTTCGGAACTTTCTTT

D: -
V: TRBV29-1
size: once
J: TRBJ1-1
CDR3: CSVDRLNTEAFF
DNA: TGCAGCGTTGACCGTTTGAACACTGAAGCTTTCTTT

D: -
V: TRBV5-1
size: -
J: TRBJ1-5
CDR3: CASSLAGGSNQPQHF
DNA: TGCGCCAGCAGCTTGGCGGGGGGGAGCAATCAGCCCCAGCATTTT

D: TRBD2
V: TRBV25-1
size: -
J: TRBJ2-5
CDR3: CASSVEDGLAGQETQYF
DNA: TGTGCCAGCAGTGTGGAGGATGGACTAGCGGGCCAAGAGACCCAGTACTTC

D: TRBD2
V: TRBV27
size: -
J: TRBJ2-5
CDR3: CASSLTGLAGETQYF
DNA: TGTGCCAGCAGTTTAACCGGACTAGCAGGGGAGACCCAGTACTTC

D: TRBD2
V: TRBV7-2
size: once
J: TRBJ2-7
CDR3: CASSLAGLVIFYEQYF
DNA: TGTGCCAGCAGCTTAGCGGGACTAGTCATCTTTTACGAGCAGTACTTC

D: -
V: TRBV7-2
size: -
J: TRBJ1-1
CDR3: CASSPKTGVNTEAFF
DNA: TGTGCCAGCAGCCCGAAGACAGGTGTGAACACTGAAGCTTTCTTT

D: -
V: TRBV6-5
size: -
J: TRBJ2-1
CDR3: CASSAGPRGGEQFF
DNA: TGTGCCAGCTCAGCCGGGCCCCGGGGTGGCGAGCAGTTCTTC

D: -
V: TRBV7-9
size: -
J: TRBJ2-3
CDR3: CASSLLNHGSDTQYF
DNA: TGTGCCAGCAGCTTATTGAATCACGGATCAGATACGCAGTATTTT

D: TRBD1
V: TRBV14
size: -
J: TRBJ1-2
CDR3: CASSQAGRGPGGYTF
DNA: TGTGCCAGCAGCCAAGCGGGCAGGGGGCCGGGAGGCTACACCTTC

D: -
V: TRBV10-3
size: -
J: TRBJ2-2
CDR3: CAIRSGVNTGELFF
DNA: TGTGCCATCAGGTCAGGGGTAAACACCGGGGAGCTGTTTTTT

D: -
V: TRBV5-1
size: once
J: TRBJ2-5
CDR3: CASSLAGGETQYF
DNA: TGCGCCAGCAGCTTGGCGGGTGGGGAGACCCAGTACTTC

D: -
V: TRBV6-5
size: -
J: TRBJ2-5
CDR3: CASRLNRGGTQYF
DNA: TGTGCCAGCCGCTTAAATCGGGGAGGGACCCAGTACTTC

D: TRBD2
V: TRBV14
size: once
J: TRBJ2-1
CDR3: CASSSSGVYNEQFF
DNA: TGTGCCAGCAGCTCTAGCGGAGTCTACAATGAGCAGTTCTTC

D: TRBD1
V: TRBV5-1
size: -
J: TRBJ1-2
CDR3: CASSWDRGGWGYTF
DNA: TGCGCCAGCAGCTGGGACAGGGGCGGTTGGGGCTACACCTTC

D: TRBD1
V: TRBV19
size: few
J: TRBJ1-2
CDR3: CASRTGGLNGYTF
DNA: TGTGCCAGTAGAACAGGGGGATTGAATGGCTACACCTTC

D: TRBD2
V: TRBV6-5
size: -
J: TRBJ2-7
CDR3: CASSYSLGGPHEQYF
DNA: TGTGCCAGCAGTTACTCCTTGGGAGGGCCGCACGAGCAGTACTTC

D: TRBD2
V: TRBV6-6
size: -
J: TRBJ2-2
CDR3: CASSILGGGNTGELFF
DNA: TGTGCCAGCAGTATACTGGGCGGGGGTAACACCGGGGAGCTGTTTTTT

D: -
V: TRBV27
size: -
J: TRBJ2-6
CDR3: CASSLLGGPSSGANVLTF
DNA: TGTGCCAGCAGTTTATTGGGGGGTCCAAGCTCTGGGGCCAACGTCCTGACTTTC

D: TRBD1
V: TRBV5-6
size: -
J: TRBJ1-5
CDR3: CASSLLRTGVNQPQHF
DNA: TGTGCCAGCAGCTTGCTCCGGACAGGGGTCAATCAGCCCCAGCATTTT

D: TRBD1
V: TRBV5-4
size: -
J: TRBJ2-7
CDR3: CASSPKPGQSSYEQYF
DNA: TGTGCCAGCAGCCCAAAACCGGGACAGAGCTCCTACGAGCAGTACTTC

D: TRBD1
V: TRBV2
size: once
J: TRBJ2-7
CDR3: CASRGDRGPYEQYF
DNA: TGTGCCAGCAGGGGGGACAGGGGGCCCTACGAGCAGTACTTC

D: -
V: TRBV11-2
size: -
J: TRBJ2-5
CDR3: CASRHPEGQETQYF
DNA: TGTGCCAGCAGACATCCGGAGGGACAAGAGACCCAGTACTTC

D: -
V: TRBV7-9
size: -
J: TRBJ1-5
CDR3: CASSLRENQPQHF
DNA: TGTGCCAGCAGCTTACGGGAGAATCAGCCCCAGCATTTT

D: TRBD1
V: TRBV28
size: -
J: TRBJ1-5
CDR3: CASSDRGQGWQPQHF
DNA: TGTGCCAGCAGTGACCGGGGACAGGGTTGGCAGCCCCAGCATTTT

D: -
V: TRBV18
size: -
J: TRBJ2-3
CDR3: CASSPPRITDTQYF
DNA: TGTGCCAGCTCGCCACCTAGAATCACAGATACGCAGTATTTT

D: TRBD1
V: TRBV5-8
size: -
J: TRBJ1-2
CDR3: CASIGTGRNYGYTF
DNA: TGTGCCAGCATCGGGACAGGGCGAAACTATGGCTACACCTTC

D: TRBD1
V: TRBV18
size: -
J: TRBJ2-2
CDR3: CASSPIFLGQANTGELFF
DNA: TGTGCCAGCTCACCAATATTCTTGGGACAGGCGAACACCGGGGAGCTGTTTTTT

D: -
V: TRBV5-1
size: -
J: TRBJ2-7
CDR3: CASSWKGKGISYEQYF
DNA: TGCGCCAGCAGCTGGAAGGGGAAGGGGATCTCCTACGAGCAGTACTTC

D: TRBD1
V: TRBV5-1
size: -
J: TRBJ1-4
CDR3: CASSRYPGQGAENEKLFF
DNA: TGCGCCAGCAGCCGATACCCGGGACAGGGGGCCGAGAATGAAAAACTGTTTTTT

D: -
V: TRBV5-1
size: -
J: TRBJ2-1
CDR3: CASRTDGEQFF
DNA: TGCGCCAGCAGGACAGACGGCGAGCAGTTCTTC

D: -
V: TRBV6-6
size: -
J: TRBJ2-1
CDR3: CASSKLNEQFF
DNA: TGTGCCAGCAGTAAACTCAATGAGCAGTTCTTC

D: -
V: TRBV5-1
size: -
J: TRBJ2-7
CDR3: CASSSPGVYEQYF
DNA: TGCGCCAGCAGCTCCCCCGGGGTCTACGAGCAGTACTTC

D: -
V: TRBV28
size: -
J: TRBJ1-5
CDR3: CASSFLGGQAQPQHF
DNA: TGTGCCAGCAGTTTTTTGGGGGGGCAGGCCCAGCCCCAGCATTTT

D: -
V: TRBV9
size: -
J: TRBJ1-4
CDR3: CASSVDGRPNEKLFF
DNA: TGTGCCAGCAGCGTAGATGGGCGGCCTAATGAAAAACTGTTTTTT